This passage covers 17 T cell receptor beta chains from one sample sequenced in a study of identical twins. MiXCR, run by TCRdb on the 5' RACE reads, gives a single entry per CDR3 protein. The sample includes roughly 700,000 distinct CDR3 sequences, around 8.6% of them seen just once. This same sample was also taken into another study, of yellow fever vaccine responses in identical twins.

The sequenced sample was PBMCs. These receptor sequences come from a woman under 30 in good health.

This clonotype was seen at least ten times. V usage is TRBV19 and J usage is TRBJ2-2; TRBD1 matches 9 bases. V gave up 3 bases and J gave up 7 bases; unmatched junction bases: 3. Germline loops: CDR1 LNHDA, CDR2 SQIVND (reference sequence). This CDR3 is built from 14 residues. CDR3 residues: CASSIYRGHGELFF. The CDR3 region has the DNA TGTGCCAGTAGTATTTACAGGGGGCACGGGGAGCTGTTTTTT.

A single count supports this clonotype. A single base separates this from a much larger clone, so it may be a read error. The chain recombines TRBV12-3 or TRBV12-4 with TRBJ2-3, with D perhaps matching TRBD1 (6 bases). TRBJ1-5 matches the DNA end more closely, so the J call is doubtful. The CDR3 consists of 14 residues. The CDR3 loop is CASRASGGADTQHF. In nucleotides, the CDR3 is TGTGCCAGCAGGGCTAGCGGGGGGGCTGATACGCAGCATTTT.

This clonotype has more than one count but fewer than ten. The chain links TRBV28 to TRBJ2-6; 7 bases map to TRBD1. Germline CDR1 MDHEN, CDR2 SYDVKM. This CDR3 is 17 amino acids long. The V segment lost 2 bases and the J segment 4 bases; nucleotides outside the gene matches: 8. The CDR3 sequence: CASSLPGTVLGANVLTF. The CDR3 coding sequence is TGTGCCAGCAGTTTACCCGGGACAGTTCTGGGGGCCAACGTCCTGACTTTC. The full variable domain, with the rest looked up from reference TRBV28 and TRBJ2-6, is DVKVTQSSRYLVKRTGEKVFLECVQDMDHENMFWYRQDPGLGLRLIYFSYDVKMKEKGDIPEGYSVSREKKERFSLILESASTNQTSMYLCASSLPGTVLGANVLTFGAGSRLTVL.

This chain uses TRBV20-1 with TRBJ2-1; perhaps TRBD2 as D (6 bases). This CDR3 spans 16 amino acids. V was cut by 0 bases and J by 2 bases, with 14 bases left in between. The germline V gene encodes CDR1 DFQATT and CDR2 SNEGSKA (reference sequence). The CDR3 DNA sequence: TGCAGTGCTAGAGATATATTAGCGGACGCCTACAATGAGCAGTTCTTC. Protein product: CSARDILADAYNEQFF.

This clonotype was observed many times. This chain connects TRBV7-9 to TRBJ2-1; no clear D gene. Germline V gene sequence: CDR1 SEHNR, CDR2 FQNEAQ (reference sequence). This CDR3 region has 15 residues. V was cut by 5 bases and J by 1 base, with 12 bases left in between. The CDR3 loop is CASSRLSTSYNEQFF. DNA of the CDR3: TGTGCCAGCAGCAGACTTTCCACTTCCTACAATGAGCAGTTCTTC.

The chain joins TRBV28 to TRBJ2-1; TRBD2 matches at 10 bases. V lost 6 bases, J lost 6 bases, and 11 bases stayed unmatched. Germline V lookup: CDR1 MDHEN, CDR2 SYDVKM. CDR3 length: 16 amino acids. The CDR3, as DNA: TGTGCCAGCAGCCTCTTTAGCGGGGGGATTCTCAATGAGCAGTTCTTC. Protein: CASSLFSGGILNEQFF.

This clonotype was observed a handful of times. The DNA for the CDR3 is TGCAGCGTCACGGCGACAGCAAGCACAGATACGCAGTATTTT. This codes for CSVTATASTDTQYF. The chain is built from TRBV29-1 and TRBJ2-3; D might be TRBD1 (5 bases). Germline CDR1 and CDR2: SQVTM and ANQGSEA. Trimming cost V 6 bases and J 0 bases, with 13 bases left between them. The CDR3 consists of 14 residues.

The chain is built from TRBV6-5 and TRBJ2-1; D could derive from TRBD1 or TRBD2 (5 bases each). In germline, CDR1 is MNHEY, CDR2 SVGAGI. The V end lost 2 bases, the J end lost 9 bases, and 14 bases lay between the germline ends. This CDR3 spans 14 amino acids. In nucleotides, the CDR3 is TGTGCCAGCAGTTACGGGAATGGGGGAAGTGAGCAGTTCTTC. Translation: CASSYGNGGSEQFF.

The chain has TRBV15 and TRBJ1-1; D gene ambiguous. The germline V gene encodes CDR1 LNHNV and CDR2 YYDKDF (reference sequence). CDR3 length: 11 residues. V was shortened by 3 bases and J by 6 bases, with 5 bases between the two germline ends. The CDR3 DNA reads TGTGCCACCAGCAGTAATTCTGAAGCTTTCTTT. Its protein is CATSSNSEAFF.

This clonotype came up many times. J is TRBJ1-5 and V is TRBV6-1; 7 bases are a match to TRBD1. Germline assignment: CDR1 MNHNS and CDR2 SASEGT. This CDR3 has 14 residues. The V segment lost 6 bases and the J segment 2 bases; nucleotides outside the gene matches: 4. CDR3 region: CASSRQGGNQPQHF. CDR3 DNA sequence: TGTGCCAGCAGCCGACAGGGTGGCAATCAGCCCCAGCATTTT.

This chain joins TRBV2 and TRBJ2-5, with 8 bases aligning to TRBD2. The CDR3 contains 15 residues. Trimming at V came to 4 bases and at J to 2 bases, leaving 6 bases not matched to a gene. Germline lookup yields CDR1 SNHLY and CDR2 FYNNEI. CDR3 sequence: CASSVRVAGQETQYF. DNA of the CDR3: TGTGCCAGCAGTGTTCGGGTAGCGGGGCAAGAGACCCAGTACTTC.

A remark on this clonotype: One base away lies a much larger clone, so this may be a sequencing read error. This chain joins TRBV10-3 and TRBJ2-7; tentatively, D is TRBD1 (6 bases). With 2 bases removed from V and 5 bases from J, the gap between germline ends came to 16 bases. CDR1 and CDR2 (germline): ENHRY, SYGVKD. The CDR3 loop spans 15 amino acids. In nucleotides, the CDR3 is TGTGCCATCAGTGAGGAGGGACAACGGACCCACGAGCAGTACTTC. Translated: CAISEEGQRTHEQYF.

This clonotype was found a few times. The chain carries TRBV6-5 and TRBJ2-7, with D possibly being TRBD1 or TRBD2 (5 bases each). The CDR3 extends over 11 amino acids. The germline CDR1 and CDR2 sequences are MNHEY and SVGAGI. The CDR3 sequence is CASSSSRDLPV. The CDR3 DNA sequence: TGTGCCAGCAGTTCCAGCCGGGACCTGCCCGTC.

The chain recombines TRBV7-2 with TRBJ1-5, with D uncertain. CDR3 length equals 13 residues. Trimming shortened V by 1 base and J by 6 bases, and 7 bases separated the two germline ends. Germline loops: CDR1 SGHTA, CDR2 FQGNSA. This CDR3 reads CASSLGALQPQHF. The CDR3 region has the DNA TGTGCCAGCAGCTTAGGGGCCCTTCAGCCCCAGCATTTT.

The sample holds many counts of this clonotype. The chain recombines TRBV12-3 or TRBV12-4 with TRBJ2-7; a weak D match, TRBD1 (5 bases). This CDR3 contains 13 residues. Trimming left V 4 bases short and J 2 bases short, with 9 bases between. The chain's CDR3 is CASSSKGTYEQYF. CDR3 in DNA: TGTGCCAGCAGTTCCAAGGGGACCTACGAGCAGTACTTC.

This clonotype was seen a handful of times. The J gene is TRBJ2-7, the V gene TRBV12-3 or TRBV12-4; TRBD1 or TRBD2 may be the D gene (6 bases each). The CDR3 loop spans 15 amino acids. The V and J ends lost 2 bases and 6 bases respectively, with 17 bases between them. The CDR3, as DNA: TGTGCCAGCAGTTTACTTCAGACGGGGGCGTCCGAGCAGTACTTC. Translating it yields CASSLLQTGASEQYF.

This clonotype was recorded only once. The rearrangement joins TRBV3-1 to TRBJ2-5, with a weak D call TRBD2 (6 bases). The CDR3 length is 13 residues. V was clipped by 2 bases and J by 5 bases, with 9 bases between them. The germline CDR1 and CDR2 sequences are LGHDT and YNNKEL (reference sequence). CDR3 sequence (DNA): TGTGCCAGCAGCCAAATTGCGGGGGAGACCCAGTACTTC. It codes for CASSQIAGETQYF.